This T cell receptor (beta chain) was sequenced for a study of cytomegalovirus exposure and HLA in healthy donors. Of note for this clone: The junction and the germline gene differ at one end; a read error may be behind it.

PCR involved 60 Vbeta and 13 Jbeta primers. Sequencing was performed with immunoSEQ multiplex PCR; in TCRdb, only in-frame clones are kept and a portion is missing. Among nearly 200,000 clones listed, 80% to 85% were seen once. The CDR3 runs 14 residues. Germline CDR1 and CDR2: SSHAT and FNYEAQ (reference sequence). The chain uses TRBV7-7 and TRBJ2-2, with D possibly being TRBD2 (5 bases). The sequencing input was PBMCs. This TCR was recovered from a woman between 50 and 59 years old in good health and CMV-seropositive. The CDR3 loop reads CASSRDGVDGELFF. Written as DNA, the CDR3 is TGTGCTAGCAGCCGGGATGGGGTGGACGGGGAGCTGTTTTTT.